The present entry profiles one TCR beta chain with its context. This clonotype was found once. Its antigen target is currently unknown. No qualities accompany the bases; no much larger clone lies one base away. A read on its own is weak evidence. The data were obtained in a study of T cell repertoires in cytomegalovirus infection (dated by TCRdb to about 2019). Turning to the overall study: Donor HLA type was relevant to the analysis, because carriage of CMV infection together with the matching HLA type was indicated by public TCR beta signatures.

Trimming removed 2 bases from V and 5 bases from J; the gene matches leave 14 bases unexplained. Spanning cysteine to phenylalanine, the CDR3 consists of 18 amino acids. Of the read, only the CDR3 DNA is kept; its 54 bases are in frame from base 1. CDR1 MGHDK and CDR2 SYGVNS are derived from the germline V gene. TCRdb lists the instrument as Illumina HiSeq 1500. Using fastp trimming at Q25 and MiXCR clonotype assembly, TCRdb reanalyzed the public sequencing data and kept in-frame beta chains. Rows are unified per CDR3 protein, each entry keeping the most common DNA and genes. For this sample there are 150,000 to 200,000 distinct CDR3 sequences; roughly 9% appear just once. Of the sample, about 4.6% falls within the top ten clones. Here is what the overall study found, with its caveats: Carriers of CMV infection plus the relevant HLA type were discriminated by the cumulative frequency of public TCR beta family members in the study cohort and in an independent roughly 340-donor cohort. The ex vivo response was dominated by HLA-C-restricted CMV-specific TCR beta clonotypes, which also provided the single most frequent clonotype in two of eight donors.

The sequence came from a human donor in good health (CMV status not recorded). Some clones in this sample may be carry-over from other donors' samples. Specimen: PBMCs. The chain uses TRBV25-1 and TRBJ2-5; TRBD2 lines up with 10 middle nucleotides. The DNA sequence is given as TGTGCCAGCAGTGAAGGTTTGGCTAGCGGGAGTTTCCGCGAGACCCAGTACTTC. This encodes CASSEGLASGSFRETQYF.